A selection of T cell receptor beta chains follows, all from one sample in a study of cytomegalovirus exposure and HLA in healthy donors. Here immunoSEQ multiplex PCR was the method, and the copy in TCRdb shows in-frame clones only, minus some. The sample contains under 200,000 clones, over 75% of which appear only once. Sequencing was done on a sample of PBMCs. The source of these receptors is a human donor in good health. Both conserved end residues are part of each CDR3. A D gene is named only where the DNA matches it firmly. Rows may omit the clone size; those that give it use once, few, many or a size class.

TRBJ1-2 | . | TRBV18 | . | CASSPDGVGANYGYTF | TGTGCCAGCTCACCGGACGGGGTTGGAGCTAACTATGGCTACACCTTC
TRBJ2-1 | . | TRBV11-2 | TRBD2 | CASSLPAGGREQFF | TGTGCCAGCAGCTTACCGGCGGGGGGGCGTGAGCAGTTCTTC
TRBJ2-7 | . | TRBV6-5 | TRBD1 | CASSFDRDGRNEQYF | TGTGCCAGCAGTTTCGACAGGGACGGTCGGAACGAGCAGTACTTC
TRBJ2-5 | . | TRBV15 | TRBD1 | CATSPSDRGLLETQYF | TGTGCCACCAGCCCGTCGGATAGGGGGCTATTGGAGACCCAGTACTTC
TRBJ2-6 | . | TRBV5-6 | TRBD1 | CASSTDRAGANVLTF | TGTGCCAGCAGTACGGACAGGGCTGGGGCCAACGTCCTGACTTTC
TRBJ2-5 | . | TRBV20-1 | . | CSATLEETQYF | TGCAGTGCAACCCTAGAAGAGACCCAGTACTTC
TRBJ1-5 | . | TRBV7-9 | . | CSSSFDSQPQHF | TGTTCCAGCAGCTTCGACAGCCAGCCCCAGCATTTT
TRBJ1-2 | . | TRBV29-1 | TRBD1 | CSVEDLTGGNYGYTF | TGCAGCGTTGAGGACTTGACAGGGGGAAACTATGGCTACACCTTC
TRBJ2-1 | . | TRBV4-2 | TRBD2 | CASSHASGGAPEQFF | TGTGCCAGCAGCCACGCCAGCGGGGGGGCTCCTGAGCAGTTCTTC
TRBJ2-7 | . | TRBV5-6 | . | CASSNTRTYYEQYF | TGTGCCAGCAGCAACACACGGACTTACTACGAGCAGTACTTC
TRBJ1-2 | . | TRBV5-4 | . | CASSWAGDNGYTF | TGTGCCAGCAGCTGGGCGGGGGACAATGGCTACACCTTC
TRBJ2-3 | . | TRBV7-8 | TRBD2 | CASRGGTDTQYF | TGTGCCAGCCGGGGGGGCACAGATACGCAGTATTTT
TRBJ2-1 | few | TRBV29-1 | TRBD1 | CSVEPRPGTGPHNEQFF | TGCAGCGTTGAACCAAGACCCGGGACAGGGCCCCACAATGAGCAGTTCTTC
TRBJ1-1 | few | TRBV4-3 | . | CASSQDRVGRNKAFF | TGCGCCAGCAGCCAAGATCGGGTGGGGAGAAACAAAGCTTTCTTT
TRBJ2-7 | . | TRBV4-3 | . | CASSQDVRGGPYEQYF | TGCGCCAGCAGCCAAGATGTGAGGGGGGGCCCCTACGAGCAGTACTTC
TRBJ2-7 | . | TRBV6-6 | TRBD1 | CASSYYPGGPYEQYF | TGTGCCAGCAGTTACTATCCAGGGGGTCCCTACGAGCAGTACTTC
TRBJ1-2 | . | TRBV4-2 | . | CASSQDGGVYGYTF | TGTGCCAGCAGCCAAGACGGAGGGGTGTATGGCTACACCTTC
TRBJ1-2 | once | TRBV6-5 | . | CASTRDIRYGYTF | TGTGCCAGCACCCGAGATATAAGATATGGCTACACCTTC
TRBJ2-7 | few | TRBV7-2 | TRBD1 | CASSPTYQTGAEEQYF | TGTGCCAGCAGCCCCACCTACCAGACAGGGGCGGAAGAGCAGTACTTC
TRBJ1-1 | . | TRBV2 | . | CASSEREGSTEAFF | TGTGCCAGCAGTGAACGAGAGGGTAGCACTGAAGCTTTCTTT
TRBJ2-3 | . | TRBV9 | TRBD2 | CASSEKASGGLTDTQYF | TGTGCCAGCAGCGAAAAGGCGAGCGGGGGGCTCACAGATACGCAGTATTTT
TRBJ1-6 | . | TRBV5-4 | TRBD1 | CASSPYDRGVSPLHF | TGTGCCAGCAGCCCGTACGACAGGGGAGTTTCACCCCTCCACTTT
TRBJ1-6 | . | TRBV6-1 | TRBD1 | CASSAQGQGISPLHF | TGTGCCAGCAGTGCCCAGGGACAGGGAATTTCACCCCTCCACTTT
TRBJ1-6 | . | TRBV5-4 | . | CASSLQGIGNSPLHF | TGTGCCAGCAGCTTACAGGGTATTGGCAATTCACCCCTCCACTTT
TRBJ1-6 | . | TRBV5-1 | . | CASSLQANNSPLHF | TGCGCCAGCAGCTTGCAAGCCAACAATTCACCCCTCCACTTT
TRBJ1-3 | . | TRBV4-2 | . | CASSQRGSSGNTIYF | TGTGCCAGCAGCCAGAGGGGGAGCTCTGGAAACACCATATATTTT
TRBJ2-3 | . | TRBV10-3 | TRBD2 | CATRRTSETDTQYF | TGTGCCACCCGGCGGACTAGCGAAACAGATACGCAGTATTTT
TRBJ2-7 | . | TRBV11-2 | TRBD1 | CASSTREGANEQYF | TGTGCCAGCAGCACAAGAGAGGGGGCCAACGAGCAGTACTTC
TRBJ2-5 | . | TRBV6-5 | . | CASSPGERGTQYF | TGTGCCAGCAGCCCAGGGGAGCGAGGGACCCAGTACTTC
TRBJ1-1 | once | TRBV18 | TRBD1 | CASSGDRGNTEAFF | TGTGCCAGCTCTGGGGACAGGGGGAACACTGAAGCTTTCTTT
TRBJ2-1 | . | TRBV2 | . | CASRPGTQPYNEQFF | TGTGCCAGCAGACCCGGGACTCAACCTTACAATGAGCAGTTCTTC
TRBJ2-7 | . | TRBV4-3 | TRBD2 | CASSPQLAGNSYEQYF | TGCGCCAGCAGCCCACAACTAGCGGGGAACTCCTACGAGCAGTACTTC
TRBJ1-6 | once | TRBV6-6 | TRBD1 | CASSYSGQDNSPLHF | TGTGCCAGCAGTTACTCGGGACAGGATAATTCACCCCTCCACTTT
TRBJ1-2 | . | TRBV7-6 | . | CASNQGNYGYTF | TGTGCCAGCAACCAGGGGAACTATGGCTACACCTTC
TRBJ2-1 | . | TRBV6-4 | . | CASSDSTSGYNEQFF | TGTGCCAGCAGTGACTCGACTAGTGGGTACAATGAGCAGTTCTTC
TRBJ2-3 | . | TRBV10-3 | . | CAISESGASTDTQYF | TGTGCCATCAGTGAGTCGGGGGCTAGCACAGATACGCAGTATTTT
TRBJ2-7 | . | TRBV19 | TRBD1 | CASSIAGTGVGEQYF | TGTGCCAGTAGTATAGCGGGGACAGGGGTCGGCGAGCAGTACTTC